The 12 T cell receptor beta chains presented below share a single source sample, sequenced in a study of neurological immune-mediated disorders (dated 2019 in TCRdb). To prepare the library, 5' RACE was applied. For sequencing, an Illumina HiSeq 2500 was employed. TCRdb trimmed the raw reads at Q25, called clones with MiXCR and kept productive beta chains. CDR3 protein duplicates are merged, each entry listing the most common genes and DNA. The sample table records 40,000 to 60,000 distinct CDR3 sequences; 3% to 4% of these occur just once. The biggest ten clones account for about 6% of the sample. Sequencing input: PBMCs. The receptors derive from a man aged 35-49 years with multiple sclerosis.

This clonotype was counted ten times or more. The chain recombines TRBV20-1 with TRBJ2-5, with D unclear. Germline assignment: CDR1 DFQATT and CDR2 SNEGSKA (reference sequence). The V and J ends lost 0 bases and 2 bases respectively, with 7 bases between them. This CDR3 has 13 amino acids. CDR3 protein: CSAREVLQETQYF. The CDR3 DNA reads as TGCAGTGCTAGAGAGGTACTACAAGAGACCCAGTACTTC.

In this sample, this clonotype turned up many times. The rearrangement joins TRBV9 to TRBJ2-5; possible D gene TRBD1, 7 bases. Germline V CDR1 and CDR2: SGDLS, YYNGEE. Trimming cost V 1 base and J 0 bases, with 10 bases left between them. CDR3 length: 15 amino acids. This chain's CDR3 is CASSVQGGDQETQYF. CDR3 coding DNA: TGTGCCAGCAGCGTACAGGGGGGCGACCAAGAGACCCAGTACTTC.

This clonotype occurred many times. The V and J genes are TRBV20-1 and TRBJ2-7, with D tentatively TRBD2 (6 bases). The CDR3 sequence is 13 residues long. Trimming removed 0 bases at V and 5 bases at J, with 11 bases between. Germline lookup yields CDR1 DFQATT and CDR2 SNEGSKA (reference sequence). Written as DNA, the CDR3 is TGCAGTGCTAGAGATCTAGGAGGGGACGAGCAGTACTTC. Its translation is CSARDLGGDEQYF.

This clonotype showed up just a few times. Being one base from a much bigger clone, this may be a read error. This chain joins TRBV5-1 and TRBJ1-1, with D possibly being TRBD1 (5 bases). The CDR3 extends over 15 amino acids. The germline gives CDR1 SGHRS, CDR2 YFSETQ. Trimming took off 2 bases at V and 3 bases at J, with 14 bases between the two ends. In DNA form, the CDR3 reads TGCGCCAGCAGCTTCTACGGGGGGACGGACACTGAAGCTTTCTTT. Translated, it gives CASSFYGGTDTEAFF.

At least ten counts were recorded for this clonotype. The J gene is TRBJ1-6, the V gene TRBV15, with no clear D. V lost 3 bases to trimming and J lost 8 bases, with 8 bases between them. The CDR3 sequence is 13 residues long. The V gene's germline CDR1 is LNHNV and CDR2 YYDKDF (reference sequence). The CDR3 is CATSRAKDSPLHF. The CDR3 nucleotides read TGTGCCACCAGCAGGGCCAAGGATTCACCCCTCCACTTT.

This clonotype was recorded at least ten times. V and J are TRBV20-1 and TRBJ2-3, with TRBD2 matching 11 bases. Per the germline V gene, CDR1 is DFQATT and CDR2 is SNEGSKA (reference sequence). The trim removed 4 bases at V and 2 bases at J, leaving 2 bases unmatched. The CDR3 is made up of 14 amino acids. CDR3 amino acids: CSATSGGLTDTQYF. For the CDR3, the DNA is TGCAGTGCTACTAGCGGGGGGCTCACAGATACGCAGTATTTT.

Ten or more counts support this clonotype. J is TRBJ1-3 and V is TRBV6-5; D call uncertain. Trimming shortened V by 1 base and J by 0 bases, and 10 bases separated the two germline ends. CDR1 and CDR2 (germline): MNHEY, SVGAGI. CDR3 length equals 16 residues. CDR3 bases: TGTGCCAGCAGTTACTTTTCTCCGGGCTCTGGAAACACCATATATTTT. It translates to CASSYFSPGSGNTIYF.

At least ten counts were recorded for this clonotype. This sequence joins TRBV7-9 and TRBJ1-1; 9 nucleotides agree with TRBD1. Germline loops: CDR1 SEHNR, CDR2 FQNEAQ (reference sequence). Trimming cost V 2 bases and J 4 bases; bases outside gene matches: 2. CDR3 length equals 14 residues. CDR3 sequence (DNA): TGTGCCAGCAGCTTATCGACAGGGGGCACTGAAGCTTTCTTT. Amino acid sequence: CASSLSTGGTEAFF. Full variable domain (outside the CDR3, taken from reference TRBV7-9 and TRBJ1-1): DTGVSQNPRHKITKRGQNVTFRCDPISEHNRLYWYRQTLGQGPEFLTYFQNEAQLEKSRLLSDRFSAERPKGSFSTLEIQRTEQGDSAMYLCASSLSTGGTEAFFGQGTRLTVV.

This clonotype was observed many times. The J gene is TRBJ2-7, the V gene TRBV7-6, with D maybe TRBD1 (6 bases). Germline V gene sequence: CDR1 SGHVS, CDR2 FNYEAQ. The CDR3 sequence is 15 residues long. Trimming pared 4 bases from V and 2 bases from J, leaving 15 bases between. For the CDR3, the DNA is TGTGCCAGCAGCTCGGGCCCCGACAGGACCTACGAGCAGTACTTC. Translation: CASSSGPDRTYEQYF.

Many counts were recorded for this clonotype. The rearrangement uses TRBV6-5 and TRBJ2-1, with 11 bases lining up with TRBD1. The CDR3 sequence is 16 residues long. Germline lookup yields CDR1 MNHEY and CDR2 SVGAGI. The J segment lost 7 bases and the V segment lost 2 bases, leaving 7 bases of the junction unmatched. As DNA, the CDR3 is TGTGCCAGCAGTTACGCCGGACAGGGGGCGCCGAATGAGCAGTTCTTC. Protein: CASSYAGQGAPNEQFF.

This clonotype showed up many times. V and J are TRBV11-2 and TRBJ2-7; no firm D call. Deletions cut 1 base from V and 7 bases from J, with 8 bases between. CDR1 and CDR2 from the germline V gene are SGHAT and FQNNGV. The CDR3 covers 12 residues. This CDR3 reads CASSLGSGEQYF. The CDR3 DNA is TGTGCCAGCAGCTTAGGTAGTGGGGAGCAGTACTTC.

This clonotype has ten or more counts. This chain links TRBV20-1 with TRBJ2-7, with D possibly matching TRBD2 (5 bases). This CDR3 is 14 amino acids long. Germline assignment: CDR1 DFQATT and CDR2 SNEGSKA (reference sequence). V lost 3 bases and J lost 2, with 14 bases in between. DNA for the CDR3: TGCAGTGCTAGCCCCCCTAGCTCAACCTACGAGCAGTACTTC. Its translation is CSASPPSSTYEQYF.